This T cell receptor (beta chain) emerged from a study of cytotoxic CD8 clonotypes in ibrutinib-treated CLL. Trimming cost V 6 bases and J 6 bases, with 16 bases left between them. Germline V CDR1 and CDR2: MNHEY, SMNVEV (reference sequence). This CDR3 contains 14 residues. TCRdb keeps only in-frame clones here, not all; method: immunoSEQ multiplex PCR. The top ten clones hold approximately 15% of a sample with around 250,000 clones, 60% to 75% of them seen once. The chain has TRBV27 and TRBJ2-3; weak D call: TRBD1 (5 bases). The receptor was isolated from a human donor with chronic lymphocytic leukemia. The source was PBMCs, collected after 24 months of ibrutinib treatment. The CDR3 region is CASSQRGKLDTQYF. Written as DNA, the CDR3 is TGTGCCAGCAGCCAAAGGGGAAAACTGGATACGCAGTATTTT.